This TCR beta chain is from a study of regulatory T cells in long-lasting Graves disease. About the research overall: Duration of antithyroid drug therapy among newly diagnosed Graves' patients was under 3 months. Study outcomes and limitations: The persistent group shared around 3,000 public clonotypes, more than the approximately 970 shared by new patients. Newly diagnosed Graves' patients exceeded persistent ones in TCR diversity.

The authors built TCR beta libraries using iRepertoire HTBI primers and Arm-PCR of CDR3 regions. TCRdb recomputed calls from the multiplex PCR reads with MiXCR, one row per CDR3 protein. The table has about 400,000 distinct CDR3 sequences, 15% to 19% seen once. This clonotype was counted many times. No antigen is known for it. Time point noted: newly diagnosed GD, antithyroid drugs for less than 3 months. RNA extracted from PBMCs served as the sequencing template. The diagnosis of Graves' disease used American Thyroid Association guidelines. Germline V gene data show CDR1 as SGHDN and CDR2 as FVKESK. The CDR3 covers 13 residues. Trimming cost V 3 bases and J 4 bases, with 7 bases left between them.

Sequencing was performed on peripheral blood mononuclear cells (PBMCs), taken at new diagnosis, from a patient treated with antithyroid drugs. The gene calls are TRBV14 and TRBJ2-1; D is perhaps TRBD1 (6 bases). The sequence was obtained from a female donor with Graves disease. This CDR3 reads CASSHTGYNEQFF. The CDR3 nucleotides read TGTGCCAGCAGCCATACAGGGTACAATGAGCAGTTCTTC.